One and the same sample provided the 28 T cell receptor beta chains below, sequenced in a study of blood T cell repertoires in COVID-19. Sequencing was performed with immunoSEQ multiplex PCR; in TCRdb, only in-frame clones are kept and a portion is missing. The data show over 90,000 clones, about 87% seen once. Sequenced input: peripheral blood. The receptors were sampled from a human donor in a cohort sampled during active COVID-19.

This clone was counted once. This chain links TRBV5-4 with TRBJ2-3, with a possible D match to TRBD2 (6 bases). V shed 1 base and J shed 4 bases, with 13 bases lying between them. Germline CDR1 and CDR2: SGHNT and YYREEE (reference sequence). The CDR3 loop spans 15 amino acids. The DNA for the CDR3 is TGTGCCAGCAGCTTGTTGTCTAGCGAGCCAGATACGCAGTATTTT. It encodes CASSLLSSEPDTQYF.

This chain links TRBV5-4 with TRBJ1-1; TRBD1 might be the D (6 bases). The CDR3 loop spans 14 amino acids. The ends were cut back, 2 bases at V and 1 base at J, with 9 bases in the middle. Germline CDR1 SGHNT, CDR2 YYREEE (reference sequence). CDR3 loop: CASSLKTGNTEAFF. Here the CDR3 DNA reads TGTGCCAGCAGCTTAAAGACAGGGAACACTGAAGCTTTCTTT.

The chain employs TRBV18 and TRBJ1-1; 7 bases align to TRBD1. J was trimmed by 1 base and V by 1 base; bases with no gene match: 3. The CDR3 runs to 15 residues. CDR1 is KGHSH and CDR2 is LQKENI in the germline V gene. This CDR3 reads CASSPRRTGNTEAFF. CDR3 bases: TGTGCCAGCTCACCACGCAGGACAGGGAACACTGAAGCTTTCTTT.

The rearrangement uses TRBV6-5 and TRBJ2-7; 7 bases are a match to TRBD1. CDR1 is MNHEY, CDR2 SVGAGI, per germline. This CDR3 is 15 amino acids long. Trimming at V came to 2 bases and at J to 2 bases, leaving 6 bases not matched to a gene. Here the CDR3 reads CASSYPGQLTYEQYF. DNA of the CDR3: TGTGCCAGCAGTTACCCGGGACAGTTAACCTACGAGCAGTACTTC.

The rearrangement joins TRBV18 to TRBJ1-5; possible D gene TRBD1, 6 bases. This CDR3 comprises 14 residues. Trimming took 6 bases from V and 4 from J, leaving 13 bases between them. CDR1 and CDR2 from the germline V gene are KGHSH and LQKENI. The CDR3 region has the DNA TGTGCCAGCTCTCCCCGGACAGAAAATCAGCCCCAGCATTTT. This gives the protein CASSPRTENQPQHF.

This chain joins TRBV9 and TRBJ1-5; 9 bases match TRBD1. The CDR3 runs 16 residues. The germline V gene encodes CDR1 SGDLS and CDR2 YYNGEE. Losses at the gene ends were 3 bases for V and 2 bases for J; bases not matched to a gene: 6. The CDR3 region has the DNA TGTGCCAGCAGCGCGGGACAGGGCGGGGGCAATCAGCCCCAGCATTTT. Encoded protein: CASSAGQGGGNQPQHF.

This clone has just one count. The rearrangement joins TRBV12-3 or TRBV12-4 to TRBJ2-7; D perhaps matches TRBD2 (6 bases). The CDR3 covers 13 residues. V lost 1 base and J lost 6, with 10 bases in between. The CDR3 DNA reads as TGTGCCAGCAGTTTAGGCCAGGGAGGCGAGCAGTACTTC. Amino acid sequence: CASSLGQGGEQYF.

The chain combines TRBV19 with TRBJ2-2; 7 bases are shared with TRBD1. The CDR3 is 13 amino acids. Per the germline V gene, CDR1 is LNHDA and CDR2 is SQIVND (reference sequence). V gave up 5 bases and J gave up 7 bases; unmatched junction bases: 4. As DNA, the CDR3 is TGTGCCAGTAGTGGCACAGGGGTCGGGGAGCTGTTTTTT. Protein: CASSGTGVGELFF.

V and J are TRBV4-2 and TRBJ2-7, with D uncertain. Germline CDR1 reads LGHNA; CDR2 reads YNFKEQ. Trimming took 0 bases from V and 1 from J, leaving 4 bases between them. The CDR3 has 13 residues. The CDR3 region is CASSQDISYEQYF. As DNA, the CDR3 is TGTGCCAGCAGCCAAGATATTTCCTACGAGCAGTACTTC.

The chain couples TRBV19 to TRBJ1-5, with D hard to call. CDR3 length equals 15 residues. Germline CDR1 LNHDA, CDR2 SQIVND (reference sequence). The germline V and J ends were trimmed by 5 bases and 0 bases, with 11 bases remaining between them. The CDR3 DNA sequence: TGTGCCAGTAGTCCCCTGCCCTATAGCAATCAGCCCCAGCATTTT. Its translation is CASSPLPYSNQPQHF.

The genes are TRBV4-1 and TRBJ1-3, with unresolved D. Germline loops: CDR1 MGHRA, CDR2 YSYEKL. V was cut by 4 bases and J by 0 bases, with 16 bases left in between. The CDR3 has 17 residues. CDR3 in DNA: TGCGCCAGCAGCCTCACCCAGACTGGATTCTCTGGAAACACCATATATTTT. Its protein is CASSLTQTGFSGNTIYF.

The rearrangement links TRBV7-9 to TRBJ2-1, with 11 positions matching TRBD2. J lost 8 bases, V lost 4 bases, and 10 bases had no gene match. CDR1 SEHNR and CDR2 FQNEAQ come from the germline V gene (reference sequence). CDR3 length equals 16 residues. The CDR3 loop reads CASSSSLAGGGDEQFF. The CDR3 nucleotides are TGTGCCAGCAGCTCATCCCTAGCGGGGGGTGGCGATGAGCAGTTCTTC.

This clone was counted only a few times. The chain couples TRBV5-6 to TRBJ2-5; weak D call: TRBD2 (5 bases). This CDR3 contains 14 residues. Germline V lookup: CDR1 SGHDT, CDR2 YYEEEE. V lost 4 bases to trimming and J lost 4 bases, with 14 bases between them. The CDR3 nucleotides read TGTGCCAGCAGCATAAGACTCGGGGTAGAGACCCAGTACTTC. This sequence encodes CASSIRLGVETQYF.

The V and J genes are TRBV5-8 and TRBJ2-7; D unresolved. Germline CDR1 and CDR2: SGHTS and YDEGEE. Trimming removed 0 bases from V and 2 bases from J, with 9 bases in between. This CDR3 is 14 amino acids long. CDR3 sequence: CASSLGATTYEQYF. CDR3 bases: TGTGCCAGCAGCTTGGGGGCGACCACCTACGAGCAGTACTTC.

In this sample, this clone turned up once. The chain is built from TRBV12-3 or TRBV12-4 and TRBJ1-2; perhaps TRBD1 as D (6 bases). V was pared by 5 bases and J by 5 bases, with 9 bases between. The CDR3 is made up of 12 amino acids. For the CDR3, the DNA is TGTGCCAGCAGTAGGGGGACATATGGCTACACCTTC. It translates to CASSRGTYGYTF.

This clone was recorded only once. This chain links TRBV7-6 with TRBJ2-1, with 11 nucleotides matching TRBD1. The CDR3 is 15 residues long. J was trimmed by 7 bases and V by 6 bases; bases with no gene match: 8. Germline CDR1 and CDR2: SGHVS and FNYEAQ. The CDR3 loop is CASRRDRGATNEQFF. In DNA, the CDR3 is TGTGCCAGCAGGAGGGACAGGGGGGCAACAAATGAGCAGTTCTTC.

The V and J genes are TRBV4-1 and TRBJ2-6; D is ambiguous. Trimming cost V 1 base and J 0 bases, with 10 bases left between them. Per germline, CDR1 MGHRA and CDR2 YSYEKL. The CDR3 sequence is 17 residues long. The CDR3 region is CASSQAESSSGANVLTF. The CDR3 DNA reads TGCGCCAGCAGCCAAGCCGAAAGTAGCTCTGGGGCCAACGTCCTGACTTTC.

The chain combines TRBV20-1 with TRBJ1-2; TRBD1 matches at 7 bases. This CDR3 contains 11 residues. Germline V gene sequence: CDR1 DFQATT, CDR2 SNEGSKA (reference sequence). The V and J ends lost 6 bases and 8 bases, in that order; junction bases with no gene match: 6. CDR3 region: CSAPQGEGYTF. Written as DNA, the CDR3 is TGCAGTGCACCGCAGGGGGAAGGCTACACCTTC.

The chain couples TRBV11-2 to TRBJ2-7, with 11 bases fitting TRBD2. Germline lookup yields CDR1 SGHAT and CDR2 FQNNGV. Trimming at V came to 4 bases and at J to 1 base, leaving 3 bases not matched to a gene. The CDR3 totals 15 residues. The CDR3 loop reads CASSSGTSGSYEQYF. Written as DNA, the CDR3 is TGTGCCAGCAGCTCCGGGACTAGCGGATCCTACGAGCAGTACTTC.

The genes are TRBV5-5 and TRBJ1-1; TRBD1 is a possible D gene (6 bases). The V end lost 0 bases, the J end lost 4 bases, and 13 bases lay between the germline ends. CDR1 is SGHKS and CDR2 is YYEKEE in the germline V gene (reference sequence). The CDR3 has 15 amino acids. Here the CDR3 DNA reads TGTGCCAGCAGCTTGGTTGCGGGGGCAGGCACTGAAGCTTTCTTT. Translated: CASSLVAGAGTEAFF.

V usage is TRBV7-2 and J usage is TRBJ1-3, with D perhaps matching TRBD1 (5 bases). This CDR3 is 14 amino acids long. V lost 7 bases, J lost 2 bases, and 12 bases lay in between. The germline gives CDR1 SGHTA, CDR2 FQGNSA. This CDR3 reads CASTYGRAGNTIYF. The CDR3 region has the DNA TGTGCCAGCACCTACGGCAGGGCTGGAAACACCATATATTTT.

The rearrangement links TRBV29-1 to TRBJ2-1; perhaps TRBD2 as D (6 bases). CDR3 length equals 14 residues. Germline lookup yields CDR1 SQVTM and CDR2 ANQGSEA. Trimming took 4 bases from V and 3 from J, leaving 13 bases between them. The CDR3 spells CSVVPGTGYNEQFF. For the CDR3, the DNA is TGCAGCGTTGTCCCCGGGACTGGCTACAATGAGCAGTTCTTC.

This chain uses TRBV5-1 with TRBJ2-3, with 7 bases matching TRBD1. With 0 bases clipped from V and 4 bases from J, the junction kept 5 bases outside the gene matches. CDR1 is SGHRS and CDR2 is YFSETQ in the germline V gene. The CDR3 totals 15 residues. In DNA, the CDR3 is TGCGCCAGCAGCTTGGCCGTCCAGGGGGCAGATACGCAGTATTTT. It translates to CASSLAVQGADTQYF.

The chain carries TRBV18 and TRBJ2-7; D uncertain. In germline, CDR1 is KGHSH, CDR2 LQKENI. CDR3 length: 15 residues. Trimming cost V 3 bases and J 1 base, with 13 bases left between them. The CDR3 region has the DNA TGTGCCAGCTCACCGGAGTCCTCCTGGTCCTACGAGCAGTACTTC. As protein: CASSPESSWSYEQYF.

The J gene is TRBJ2-7, the V gene TRBV3-1 (or the pseudogene TRBV3-2); weak D call: TRBD2 (5 bases). The CDR3 totals 13 residues. CDR1 and CDR2 (germline): LGHDT, YNNKEL (reference sequence). Trimming took 4 bases from V and 6 from J, leaving 13 bases between them. The CDR3 protein is CASSRAVLGEQYF. The CDR3 region has the DNA TGTGCCAGCAGCCGAGCGGTACTAGGCGAGCAGTACTTC.

This sequence joins TRBV7-8 and TRBJ1-2, with a tentative D call TRBD1 (5 bases). Trimming stripped 3 bases from V and 10 bases from J, with 27 bases between. This CDR3 contains 17 residues. Germline V gene lookup returns CDR1 SGHVS and CDR2 FQNEAQ. The CDR3 region has the DNA TGTGCCAGCAGCTTTAGTATGGTGGGGCCCTTGCAACATGTCTACACCTTC. As protein: CASSFSMVGPLQHVYTF.

With respect to this clone: The sample carries other DNA sequences with the same CDR3. J is TRBJ2-2 and V is TRBV7-3; D uncertain. The CDR3 has 15 residues. V was clipped by 2 bases and J by 1 base, with 8 bases between them. Germline V CDR1 and CDR2: SGHTA, FQGTGA. CDR3 nucleotides: TGTGCCAGCAGCTTAGGAACAGTGAACACCGGGGAGCTGTTTTTT. It codes for CASSLGTVNTGELFF.

The V and J genes are TRBV28 and TRBJ2-2, with 8 bases fitting TRBD1. V lost 8 bases to trimming and J lost 4 bases; unmatched junction nucleotides: 12. This CDR3 spans 16 amino acids. Germline V CDR1 and CDR2: MDHEN, SYDVKM. CDR3 sequence (DNA): TGTGCCAGCCGTGAGGGACAGGAGGGATTCACCGGGGAGCTGTTTTTT. Encoded protein: CASREGQEGFTGELFF.